This T cell receptor (beta chain) was obtained from a study of T cells of healthy individuals. TCRdb reanalysed the 5' RACE reads using MiXCR and keeps one entry per CDR3 protein. The table lists 60,000 to 70,000 distinct CDR3 sequences, about a sixth of them singletons. The CDR3 covers 13 residues. The V end lost 5 bases, the J end lost 4 bases, and 12 bases lay between the germline ends. Germline V lookup: CDR1 SGHKS, CDR2 YYEKEE (reference sequence). This clonotype was obtained from a human donor in good health. V gene TRBV5-5 combines with J gene TRBJ2-5, with D tentatively TRBD1 or TRBD2 (5 bases each). The CDR3 is CASSRAGTETQYF. In nucleotides, the CDR3 is TGTGCCAGCAGTCGGGCCGGGACAGAGACCCAGTACTTC.